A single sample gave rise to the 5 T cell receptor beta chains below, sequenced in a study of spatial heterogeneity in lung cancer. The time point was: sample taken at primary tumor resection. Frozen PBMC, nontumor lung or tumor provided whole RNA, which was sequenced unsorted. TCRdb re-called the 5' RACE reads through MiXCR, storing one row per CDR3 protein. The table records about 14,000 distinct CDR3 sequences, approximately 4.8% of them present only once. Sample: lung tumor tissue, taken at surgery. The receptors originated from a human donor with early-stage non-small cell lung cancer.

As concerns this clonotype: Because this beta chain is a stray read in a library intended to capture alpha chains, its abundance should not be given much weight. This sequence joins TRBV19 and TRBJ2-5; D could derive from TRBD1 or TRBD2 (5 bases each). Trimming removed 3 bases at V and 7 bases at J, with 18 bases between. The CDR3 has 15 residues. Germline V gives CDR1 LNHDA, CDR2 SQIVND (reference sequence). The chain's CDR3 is CASSIWTGTAGTQYF. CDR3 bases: TGTGCCAGTAGTATCTGGACCGGGACGGCAGGGACCCAGTACTTC.

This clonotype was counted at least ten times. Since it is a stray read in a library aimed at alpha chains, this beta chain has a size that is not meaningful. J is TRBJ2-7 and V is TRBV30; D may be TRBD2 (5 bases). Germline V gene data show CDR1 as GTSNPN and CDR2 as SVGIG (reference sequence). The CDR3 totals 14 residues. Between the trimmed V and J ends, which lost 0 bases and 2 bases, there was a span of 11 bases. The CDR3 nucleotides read TGTGCCTGGAGTGTACACGGGGTCACCTACGAGCAGTACTTC. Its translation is CAWSVHGVTYEQYF.

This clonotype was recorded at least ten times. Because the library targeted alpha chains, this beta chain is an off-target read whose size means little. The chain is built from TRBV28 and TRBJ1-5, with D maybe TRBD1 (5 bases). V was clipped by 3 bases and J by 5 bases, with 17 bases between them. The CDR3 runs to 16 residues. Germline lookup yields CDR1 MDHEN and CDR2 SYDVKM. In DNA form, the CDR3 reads TGTGCCAGCAGTTTGGGGGTTGGAGCGGGTTATCAGCCCCAGCATTTT. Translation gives CASSLGVGAGYQPQHF.

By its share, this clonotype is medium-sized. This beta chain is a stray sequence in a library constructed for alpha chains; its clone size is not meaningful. DNA for the CDR3: TGTGCCAGCAGCGCGACAGGGGGCGGCTACAATGAGCAGTTCTTC. Translated: CASSATGGGYNEQFF. The chain uses TRBV2 and TRBJ2-1; 10 bases are shared with TRBD1. Germline V gives CDR1 SNHLY, CDR2 FYNNEI. V gave up 6 bases and J gave up 3 bases; unmatched junction bases: 5. CDR3 size: 15 residues.

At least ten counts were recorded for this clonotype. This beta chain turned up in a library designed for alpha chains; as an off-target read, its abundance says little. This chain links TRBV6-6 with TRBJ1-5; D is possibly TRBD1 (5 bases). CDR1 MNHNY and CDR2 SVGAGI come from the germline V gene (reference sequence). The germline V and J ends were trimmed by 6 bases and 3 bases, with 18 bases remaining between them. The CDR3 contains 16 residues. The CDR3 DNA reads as TGTGCCAGCAGCCCTCGTGGGGGGTTGGACAATCAGCCCCAGCATTTT. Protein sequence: CASSPRGGLDNQPQHF.